These 17 T cell receptor beta chains were all obtained from the same sample, sequenced in a study of CD8+ T cells in alopecia areata. The treatment was: oral pan-JAK inhibitor, 5-10 mg twice daily. After isolation, RNA underwent reverse transcription to generate cDNA as the sequencing template. TCRdb's copy holds only in-frame clones and misses some; the assay was immunoSEQ multiplex PCR. The sample records 93,000 or so clones, approximately 90% being singletons. Here the sequenced sample was CD8+ T cells sorted from blood, taken at approximately week 34, from a patient treated with tofacitinib. The receptors were sampled from a human donor with alopecia areata.

J is TRBJ1-1 and V is TRBV7-9, with D unresolved. The CDR3 runs 9 residues. V lost 9 bases and J lost 6, with 5 bases in between. CDR1 and CDR2 from the germline V gene are SEHNR and FQNEAQ (reference sequence). As DNA, the CDR3 is TGTGCCAGTGGTGCTGAAGCTTTCTTT. Translation: CASGAEAFF.

The chain couples TRBV15 to TRBJ1-1; TRBD1 might be the D (5 bases). With 4 bases removed from V and 3 bases from J, the gap between germline ends came to 12 bases. The germline CDR1 and CDR2 sequences are LNHNV and YYDKDF (reference sequence). The CDR3 extends over 14 amino acids. This chain's CDR3 is CATSTLTDDTEAFF. As DNA, the CDR3 is TGTGCCACCAGCACCCTGACAGACGACACTGAAGCTTTCTTT.

This sequence joins TRBV6-5 and TRBJ2-1; 9 nucleotides align to TRBD2. Trimming removed 6 bases from V and 2 bases from J; junction bases left unmatched: 5. Germline loops: CDR1 MNHEY, CDR2 SVGAGI. CDR3 length: 15 residues. In DNA form, the CDR3 reads TGTGCCAGCAGCCGAAAGCGGGGGGCCTACAATGAGCAGTTCTTC. This sequence encodes CASSRKRGAYNEQFF.

This rearrangement joins TRBV30 to TRBJ2-6, with D perhaps matching TRBD2 (7 bases). V gave up 6 bases and J gave up 0 bases, with 24 bases separating them. Germline CDR1 GTSNPN, CDR2 SVGIG (reference sequence). This CDR3 spans 19 amino acids. The CDR3 coding sequence is TGTGCCTGTGTTGCCGGCGGGGGCCCCCCGAGCTCTGGGGCCAACGTCCTGACTTTC. Its translation: CACVAGGGPPSSGANVLTF. Supplemented by reference TRBV30 and TRBJ2-6, the full variable domain reads SQTIHQWPATLVQPVGSPLSLECTVEGTSNPNLYWYRQAAGRGLQLLFYSVGIGQISSEVPQNLSASRPQDRQFILSSKKLLLSDSGFYLCACVAGGGPPSSGANVLTFGAGSRLTVL.

The chain carries TRBV5-1 and TRBJ1-1; weak D call: TRBD1 (5 bases). Between the trimmed V and J ends, which lost 5 bases and 2 bases, there was a span of 16 bases. The germline gives CDR1 SGHRS, CDR2 YFSETQ. This CDR3 has 15 amino acids. In nucleotides, the CDR3 is TGCGCCAGCAGTTCACTAGGGGCCGCCAACACTGAAGCTTTCTTT. This gives the protein CASSSLGAANTEAFF.

CDR3 nucleotides: TGTGCCAGCAGCGTCCACGGGGGCGCAGATACGCAGTATTTT. Amino acids: CASSVHGGADTQYF. This chain joins TRBV9 and TRBJ2-3; D assignment may be TRBD1 or TRBD2 (6 bases each). The CDR3 loop spans 14 amino acids. V lost 2 bases to trimming and J lost 4 bases, with 11 bases between them. From germline, CDR1 is SGDLS and CDR2 YYNGEE.

The rearrangement joins TRBV7-9 to TRBJ2-3; a weak D match, TRBD2 (6 bases). The CDR3 extends over 16 amino acids. CDR1 is SEHNR and CDR2 is FQNEAQ in the germline V gene (reference sequence). The V and J ends lost 4 bases and 7 bases respectively, with 21 bases between them. CDR3 nucleotides: TGTGCCAGCAGCTCGAAGGGAGGTTTGGATGGGTATACGCAGTATTTT. Protein sequence: CASSSKGGLDGYTQYF.

The chain has TRBV7-3 and TRBJ2-3; the match to TRBD2 covers 12 bases. Trimming removed 5 bases from V and 4 bases from J; junction bases left unmatched: 7. This CDR3 region has 16 residues. Per germline, CDR1 SGHTA and CDR2 FQGTGA. The CDR3 loop is CASSPTSGGPPDTQYF. CDR3 coding DNA: TGTGCCAGCAGCCCGACTAGCGGGGGCCCTCCAGATACGCAGTATTTT.

This chain uses TRBV7-9 with TRBJ2-1, with D possibly being TRBD1 or TRBD2 (5 bases each). The CDR3 runs 12 residues. The germline gives CDR1 SEHNR, CDR2 FQNEAQ (reference sequence). Trimming cost V 4 bases and J 15 bases, with 16 bases left between them. The DNA for the CDR3 is TGTGCCAGCAGCTCAAGGGACCCCGTGGTGTTCTTC. Translating gives CASSSRDPVVFF.

J is TRBJ2-1 and V is TRBV7-9; D is tentatively TRBD1 or TRBD2 (5 bases each). V was shortened by 4 bases and J by 0 bases, with 10 bases between the two germline ends. The CDR3 consists of 15 residues. The germline V gene encodes CDR1 SEHNR and CDR2 FQNEAQ (reference sequence). In DNA, the CDR3 is TGTGCCAGCAGCTCGCAGGGACCCTCCTACAATGAGCAGTTCTTC. Encoded protein: CASSSQGPSYNEQFF.

This clone appeared a few times. This chain joins TRBV29-1 and TRBJ1-1; TRBD1 might be the D (5 bases). Germline lookup yields CDR1 SQVTM and CDR2 ANQGSEA. The CDR3 is made up of 11 amino acids. V dropped 0 bases and J dropped 13 bases, with 12 bases sitting between them. The CDR3 is CSVEEGGYGFF. CDR3 DNA: TGCAGCGTTGAAGAGGGGGGATATGGTTTCTTT.

The J gene is TRBJ1-4, the V gene TRBV5-1, with D unresolved. The V end was cut by 2 bases, the J end by 0 bases, with 14 bases between. The CDR3 contains 17 residues. Germline V lookup: CDR1 SGHRS, CDR2 YFSETQ. DNA for the CDR3: TGCGCCAGCAGCTTAATTGGCACGTATGCAACTAATGAAAAACTGTTTTTT. This sequence encodes CASSLIGTYATNEKLFF.

This clone was seen once. The V gene is TRBV9, the J gene TRBJ2-2; the D is unclear. From germline, CDR1 is SGDLS and CDR2 YYNGEE. The CDR3 loop spans 14 amino acids. Trimming removed 3 bases from V and 2 bases from J, with 8 bases in between. DNA of the CDR3: TGTGCCAGCAGCGACGGTCTAAACACCGGGGAGCTGTTTTTT. It codes for CASSDGLNTGELFF.

The gene calls are TRBV27 and TRBJ2-3; perhaps TRBD2 as D (5 bases). V was trimmed by 8 bases and J by 1 base, leaving 16 bases between them. This CDR3 comprises 15 residues. Germline-derived CDR1 and CDR2 are MNHEY and SMNVEV (reference sequence). The CDR3: CASGRSGGRTDTQYF. Here the CDR3 DNA reads TGTGCCAGCGGCCGGAGCGGCGGCCGCACAGATACGCAGTATTTT.

The chain carries TRBV30 and TRBJ2-7, with 7 bases fitting TRBD1. The CDR3 has 14 residues. The V gene end was trimmed by 5 bases and the J gene end by 5 bases; junction bases not matched to a gene: 12. Germline V gene data show CDR1 as GTSNPN and CDR2 as SVGIG (reference sequence). The CDR3 coding sequence is TGTGCCTGGTCGAGGCCACAAGACAGGGACGAGCAGTACTTC. This gives the protein CAWSRPQDRDEQYF.

CDR3 coding DNA: TGTGCCATCCCGGGACAGGGCCTCTACGAGCAGTACTTC. Translation: CAIPGQGLYEQYF. V and J are TRBV6-1 and TRBJ2-5, with TRBD1 matching over 9 bases. The J call may be mistaken, given a closer DNA end match to TRBJ2-7. From germline, CDR1 is MNHNS and CDR2 SASEGT. The CDR3 is made up of 13 amino acids.

This chain links TRBV11-3 with TRBJ2-2, with 7 bases lining up with TRBD1. V gave up 5 bases and J gave up 7 bases; unmatched junction bases: 13. The CDR3 has 16 residues. Looked up from germline, CDR1 is SGHNT and CDR2 is YENEEA. CDR3 residues: CASSQTGSTDRGELFF. CDR3 nucleotides: TGTGCCAGCAGCCAGACAGGGTCGACCGACCGCGGGGAGCTGTTTTTT.